This T cell receptor beta chain emerged from a study of T cells expressing NK-cell markers. Libraries used 5'RACE template switching adding universal primer site and UMIs. No DNA is given; TCRdb re-called the 5' RACE reads and lists each CDR3 protein once. The sample's table shows about 430,000 distinct CDR3 sequences. The CDR3 spans 16 residues. Germline-derived CDR1 and CDR2 are SEHNR and FQNEAQ (reference sequence). The chain links TRBV7-9 to TRBJ2-1; TCRdb picks TRBD1, but there is no DNA to check that call. This sequence originates from a woman in her 50s in good health. The sample taken for sequencing was blood T cells: a sorted CD56 or NKG2C T cell subset, CD4+ or CD8+ T cells, or bulk PBMC T cells (not recorded which). CDR3 loop: CASSLAGAIGYNEQFF.